Listed here are 32 T cell receptor beta chains from one sample, sequenced in a study of T cell clonality in common variable immunodeficiency. Sequenced by immunoSEQ multiplex PCR; TCRdb stores in-frame clones only, minus some. In total the sample includes 80,000 or so clones, none of them seen once. The sample was peripheral blood mononuclear cells. These receptors were taken from a person aged 18 to 75 in good health.

This clone was observed at least ten times. The read is 3 residues too short to cover the CDR3 end, so that end is filled in from the germline J gene. The gene calls are TRBV19 and TRBJ1-1; D is unresolved. CDR3 size: 17 residues. Germline lookup yields CDR1 LNHDA and CDR2 SQIVND (reference sequence). Partial CDR3 DNA: TGTGCCAGTAGTATAGGAGTTACCGAGGGCCAACCCGCGGAA. As protein: CASSIGVTEGQPAE. The entire CDR3 reads CASSIGVTEGQPAEAFF.

This clone was counted many times. Incomplete CDR3 DNA: TGTGCCAGCAGCCTGAGCGGGAGGGGAAACGAG. This sequence encodes CASSLSGRGNE. The complete CDR3 reads CASSLSGRGNEQYF. V and J are TRBV12-3 or TRBV12-4 and TRBJ2-7; the match to TRBD2 covers 10 bases. The sequence runs out 3 residues before the end of the CDR3; the remainder is reconstructed from the germline J gene. This CDR3 region has 14 residues. The V and J ends lost 6 bases and 5 bases, in that order; junction bases with no gene match: 7.

This clone was counted ten times or more. The read stops 3 residues short of the end of the CDR3; the missing end is completed from the germline J gene. This rearrangement joins TRBV29-1 to TRBJ2-2; weak D call: TRBD1 (6 bases). Trimming took 6 bases from V and 0 from J, leaving 17 bases between them. Germline assignment: CDR1 SQVTM and CDR2 ANQGSEA. The CDR3 length is 16 residues. The covered CDR3 bases are TGCAGCGTCAGCCAGGACAGACCCGCGAACACCGGGGAG. It yields the protein CSVSQDRPANTGE. From start to end, the CDR3 is CSVSQDRPANTGELFF.

This clone appeared many times. The read comes to an end 3 residues before the CDR3 does, leaving the germline J gene to fill in the end. V usage is TRBV19 and J usage is TRBJ2-1; TRBD1 aligns across 7 bases. Looked up from germline, CDR1 is LNHDA and CDR2 is SQIVND (reference sequence). After removal of 3 bases from V and 0 bases from J, the junction contained 14 bases not matched to a gene. CDR3 size: 19 residues. This CDR3 reads CASSISLGTGASSYNEQFF. The sequenced part of the CDR3 DNA is TGTGCCAGTAGTATTTCCCTAGGAACAGGGGCAAGCTCCTACAATGAG.

This clone was detected only a few times. Read coverage stops 3 residues before the CDR3 terminus; the germline J gene supplies the remainder. This rearrangement joins TRBV7-2 to TRBJ1-5; no firm D call. The V end was cut by 7 bases, the J end by 7 bases, with 11 bases between. The CDR3 has 12 amino acids. Germline CDR1 and CDR2: SGHTA and FQGNSA. CDR3 amino acids: CASTNPGQPQHF. The part of the CDR3 DNA that was read is TGTGCCAGCACCAACCCGGGGCAGCCC. Full variable domain (remainder filled in from reference TRBV7-2 and TRBJ1-5): GAGVSQSPSNKVTEKGKDVELRCDPISGHTALYWYRQSLGQGLEFLIYFQGNSAPDKSGLPSDRFSAERTGGSVSTLTIQRTQQEDSAVYLCASTNPGQPQHFGDGTRLSIL.

This clone came up many times. A read error may produce the germline difference seen at one junction end. Read coverage stops 3 residues before the CDR3 terminus; the germline J gene supplies the remainder. The chain links TRBV4-2 to TRBJ2-5; D not certain. The CDR3 is 17 residues long. Germline loops: CDR1 LGHNA, CDR2 YNFKEQ. Here the CDR3 reads CASSQVGTPQAQETQYF. The sequenced CDR3 bases are TGCGCCAGCAGCCAAGTAGGAACACCTCAGGCCCAAGAGACC.

This clone has a count of ten or more. Sequencing ends 3 residues short of the CDR3 end; the germline J gene provides the rest. The genes are TRBV20-1 and TRBJ2-1; 7 bases map to TRBD1. The V gene's germline CDR1 is DFQATT and CDR2 SNEGSKA (reference sequence). J gave up 8 bases and V 1 base, and 5 bases lay outside the gene matches. CDR3 size: 13 residues. The CDR3 bases that were read are TGCAGTGCTAGAGCAAGACAGGGTCATGAG. Translation gives CSARARQGHE. The full CDR3 reads CSARARQGHEQFF.

This clone occurred many times. The read falls 3 residues short of the CDR3 end, and the missing part is taken from the germline J gene. The gene calls are TRBV6-2 or TRBV6-3 and TRBJ1-5; possible D gene TRBD1, 5 bases. V was clipped by 7 bases and J by 7 bases, with 11 bases between them. The CDR3 sequence is 12 residues long. Per germline, CDR1 MNHEY and CDR2 SVGEGT. This chain's CDR3 is CASTHQGQPQHF. CDR3 DNA (partial): TGTGCCAGCACCCACCAGGGACAGCCC.

This clone was picked up many times. The read ends 3 residues shy of where the CDR3 ends; the end is completed using the germline J gene. The rearrangement links TRBV10-3 to TRBJ1-4, with TRBD1 matching over 8 bases. V gave up 6 bases and J gave up 6 bases; unmatched junction bases: 3. Germline V gene data show CDR1 as ENHRY and CDR2 as SYGVKD. The CDR3 has 13 residues. CDR3 sequence reads: CAISGTGYEKLFF. The CDR3 bases that were read are TGTGCCATCAGCGGGACAGGATATGAAAAA.

Ten or more counts support this clone. The DNA ends 3 residues before the CDR3 does, and the rest of the CDR3 is filled in from the germline J gene. The chain has TRBV6-2 or TRBV6-3 and TRBJ2-3; 8 bases agree with TRBD2. J gave up 1 base and V 6 bases, and 12 bases lay outside the gene matches. This CDR3 is built from 17 residues. Germline values: CDR1 MNHEY, CDR2 SVGEGT. The CDR3 bases that were read are TGTGCCAGCAGGTCTGCGCGGGGGGCGACCGGCACAGATACG. Translating it yields CASRSARGATGTDT. The complete CDR3 reads CASRSARGATGTDTQYF.

Many counts were recorded for this clone. The sequenced fragment ends 3 residues before the CDR3 boundary, so the rest is inferred from the germline J gene. The gene calls are TRBV9 and TRBJ2-5; 12 nucleotides agree with TRBD2. With V trimmed by 0 bases and J by 1 base, 1 base remained unmatched. The CDR3 runs 16 residues. Germline V gene data show CDR1 as SGDLS and CDR2 as YYNGEE. The CDR3 bases that were read are TGTGCCAGCAGCGTAGGGACTAGCGGGACCCAAGAGACC. Protein: CASSVGTSGTQET. The full CDR3 reads CASSVGTSGTQETQYF. The variable domain in full, with the rest retrieved from reference TRBV9 and TRBJ2-5, is DSGVTQTPKHLITATGQRVTLRCSPRSGDLSVYWYQQSLDQGLQFLIQYYNGEERAKGNILERFSAQQFPDLHSELNLSSLELGDSALYFCASSVGTSGTQETQYFGPGTRLLVL.

This clone was counted at least ten times. The read comes to an end 3 residues before the CDR3 does, leaving the germline J gene to fill in the end. The V gene is TRBV12-5, the J gene TRBJ2-5; 7 bases map to TRBD1. Per the germline V gene, CDR1 is LGHNT and CDR2 is FRNRAP. V gave up 1 base and J gave up 4 bases; unmatched junction bases: 3. This CDR3 is built from 14 residues. The CDR3 DNA, read in part, is TGTGCTAGTGGTTTGGGACAGGGCGGAGAGACC. Protein sequence: CASGLGQGGET. Given in full, the CDR3 is CASGLGQGGETQYF.

At least ten counts were recorded for this clone. The DNA ends 3 residues before the CDR3 does, and the rest of the CDR3 is filled in from the germline J gene. The V and J genes are TRBV18 and TRBJ2-6, with a possible D match to TRBD1 (6 bases). V lost 2 bases and J lost 3, with 11 bases in between. Looked up from germline, CDR1 is KGHSH and CDR2 is LQKENI. The CDR3 loop spans 16 amino acids. CDR3 DNA, as far as it was read: TGTGCCAGCTCACCAAAACAGGGTTTTGGGGCCAACGTC. It translates to CASSPKQGFGANV. The entire CDR3 is CASSPKQGFGANVLTF.

In its sample, this clone was seen many times. The CDR3 extends 3 residues past the end of the read, so its final part is completed from the germline J gene. The chain uses TRBV5-4 and TRBJ1-2; D unresolved. Trimming shortened V by 1 base and J by 7 bases, and 14 bases separated the two germline ends. Germline CDR1 and CDR2: SGHNT and YYREEE (reference sequence). The CDR3 contains 14 residues. CDR3 residues: CASSLRGPRGGYTF. CDR3 bases read: TGTGCCAGCAGCTTGCGCGGGCCCCGAGGTGGC.

This clone was seen more than once but under ten times. The read ends 3 residues before the CDR3 terminus; that terminus is restored from the germline J gene. The chain carries TRBV10-2 and TRBJ2-5; D is unclear. Germline values: CDR1 WSHSY, CDR2 SAAADI. Trimming removed 6 bases at V and 1 base at J, with 6 bases between. The CDR3 runs 12 residues. The sequenced CDR3 bases are TGCGCCAGCAGGGCCTTCCAAGAGACC. Translation: CASRAFQET. The CDR3 in full is CASRAFQETQYF.

This clone was found many times. The CDR3 extends 3 residues past the end of the read, so its final part is completed from the germline J gene. The chain links TRBV5-1 to TRBJ2-4; 13 positions agree with TRBD2. Trimming cost V 0 bases and J 6 bases; bases outside gene matches: 0. The length of the CDR3 is 15 residues. The V gene's germline CDR1 is SGHRS and CDR2 YFSETQ. The part of the CDR3 DNA that was read is TGCGCCAGCAGCTTGGGACTAGCGGGGGGAAACATT. It encodes CASSLGLAGGNI. From start to end, the CDR3 is CASSLGLAGGNIQYF. Based on the CDR3 plus reference TRBV5-1 and TRBJ2-4, the full variable domain is KAGVTQTPRYLIKTRGQQVTLSCSPISGHRSVSWYQQTPGQGLQFLFEYFSETQRNKGNFPGRFSGRQFSNSRSEMNVSTLELGDSALYLCASSLGLAGGNIQYFGAGTRLSVL.

This clone was recorded many times. The read ends 3 residues early relative to the CDR3; the germline J gene fills the gap. This sequence joins TRBV12-3 or TRBV12-4 and TRBJ2-1; TRBD2 matches at 8 bases. Germline trimming cut 6 bases from V and 9 bases from J; bases unmatched to any gene: 16. The CDR3 contains 16 residues. The CDR3 loop reads CASRHWGVGGGGEQFF. Incomplete CDR3 DNA: TGTGCCAGCAGGCATTGGGGGGTCGGGGGGGGCGGTGAG.

This clone was counted ten times or more. The observed sequence ends 3 residues before the CDR3 terminus, with the missing tail filled in from the germline J gene. This chain connects TRBV7-2 to TRBJ1-2; 8 nucleotides agree with TRBD1. The CDR3 contains 13 residues. The germline V gene has CDR1 SGHTA and CDR2 FQGNSA. CDR3 region: CASSFQGAVGYTF. The sequenced CDR3 bases are TGTGCCAGCAGCTTTCAGGGGGCGGTCGGC. Supplemented by reference TRBV7-2 and TRBJ1-2, the full variable domain reads GAGVSQSPSNKVTEKGKDVELRCDPISGHTALYWYRQSLGQGLEFLIYFQGNSAPDKSGLPSDRFSAERTGGSVSTLTIQRTQQEDSAVYLCASSFQGAVGYTFGSGTRLTVV.

This clone was detected many times. The read ends 3 residues before the CDR3 terminus; that terminus is restored from the germline J gene. V is TRBV7-2 and J is TRBJ1-2, with D possibly TRBD1 on 6 matching bases. V lost 5 bases to trimming and J lost 0 bases, with 10 bases between them. Germline-derived CDR1 and CDR2 are SGHTA and FQGNSA. This CDR3 region has 14 residues. CDR3 sequence reads: CASSPGAANYGYTF. CDR3 DNA, as far as it was read: TGTGCCAGCAGCCCAGGGGCGGCTAACTATGGC.

This clone showed up many times. At one end, the junction sequence differs from germline, possibly due to a read error. Read data end 3 residues before the CDR3 end; the end is taken from the germline J gene. The V call is TRBV4-2, the J call TRBJ2-1; a weak D match, TRBD2 (6 bases). The germline V gene encodes CDR1 LGHNA and CDR2 YNFKEQ. This CDR3 comprises 16 residues. The CDR3 reads CASSQDQASASNEQFF. CDR3 DNA, as far as it was read: TGCGCCAGCAGCCAAGATCAAGCTAGCGCCTCCAATGAG.

This clone was seen many times. The read comes to an end 3 residues before the CDR3 does, leaving the germline J gene to fill in the end. This sequence joins TRBV10-3 and TRBJ2-5, with D maybe TRBD1 (6 bases). Germline V gene sequence: CDR1 ENHRY, CDR2 SYGVKD. V shed 4 bases and J shed 3 bases, with 6 bases lying between them. The CDR3 has 12 amino acids. CDR3 in amino acids: CAISGTEETQYF. The DNA read from the CDR3 is TGTGCCATCAGTGGGACAGAAGAGACC.

This clone came up many times. The read is 3 residues too short to cover the CDR3 end, so that end is filled in from the germline J gene. The chain recombines TRBV20-1 with TRBJ2-4; no clear D gene. Trimming left V 5 bases short and J 1 base short, with 12 bases between. This CDR3 is built from 14 residues. The V gene's germline CDR1 is DFQATT and CDR2 SNEGSKA (reference sequence). CDR3 protein: CSAPEPNAKNIQYF. The sequenced part of the CDR3 DNA is TGCAGTGCTCCCGAGCCGAACGCCAAAAACATT.

This clone was counted at least ten times. The read ends 3 residues shy of where the CDR3 ends; the end is completed using the germline J gene. This chain joins TRBV19 and TRBJ1-6; D possibly corresponds to TRBD1 (5 bases). Trimming stripped 7 bases from V and 8 bases from J, with 15 bases between. The CDR3 extends over 14 amino acids. Germline loops: CDR1 LNHDA, CDR2 SQIVND (reference sequence). This CDR3 reads CASISGLRDSPLHF. CDR3 DNA (partial): TGTGCCAGTATATCGGGACTACGGGATTCACCC. Filled out from reference TRBV19 and TRBJ1-6, the complete variable domain reads DGGITQSPKYLFRKEGQNVTLSCEQNLNHDAMYWYRQDPGQGLRLIYYSQIVNDFQKGDIAEGYSVSREKKESFPLTVTSAQKNPTAFYLCASISGLRDSPLHFGNGTRLTVT.

This clone was counted a few times. The read terminates 3 residues before the CDR3 end, so the remaining end is supplied by the germline J gene. The J gene is TRBJ2-5, the V gene TRBV30; no firm D call. Trimming pared 4 bases from V and 5 bases from J, leaving 11 bases between. CDR1 is GTSNPN and CDR2 is SVGIG in the germline V gene (reference sequence). The CDR3 is 12 residues long. CDR3 sequence: CAWNKGWETQYF. The sequenced part of the CDR3 DNA is TGTGCCTGGAATAAAGGGTGGGAGACC. Drawing the rest from reference TRBV30 and TRBJ2-5, the complete variable domain is SQTIHQWPATLVQPVGSPLSLECTVEGTSNPNLYWYRQAAGRGLQLLFYSVGIGQISSEVPQNLSASRPQDRQFILSSKKLLLSDSGFYLCAWNKGWETQYFGPGTRLLVL.

This clone was seen at least ten times. The read ends 3 residues shy of where the CDR3 ends; the end is completed using the germline J gene. The V gene is TRBV7-3, the J gene TRBJ2-3; 11 nucleotides agree with TRBD2. With 4 bases clipped from V and 3 bases from J, the junction kept 6 bases outside the gene matches. Germline assignment: CDR1 SGHTA and CDR2 FQGTGA. This CDR3 has 16 amino acids. This CDR3 reads CASSYTGTSGTDTQYF. The part of the CDR3 DNA that was read is TGTGCCAGCAGCTACACCGGGACTAGCGGTACAGATACG.

This clone has ten or more counts. The CDR3 end falls 3 residues outside the read, so it is completed with the germline J gene. The chain couples TRBV5-6 to TRBJ2-3; TRBD2 matches at 8 bases. J lost 2 bases, V lost 4 bases, and 6 bases had no gene match. This CDR3 comprises 15 residues. CDR1 is SGHDT, CDR2 YYEEEE, per germline. CDR3 sequence: CASSAGLVLTDTQYF. CDR3 bases read: TGTGCCAGCAGCGCGGGACTAGTCCTCACAGATACG.

This clone was detected only a few times. The read terminates 3 residues before the CDR3 end, so the remaining end is supplied by the germline J gene. The V and J genes are TRBV11-2 and TRBJ2-5, with 7 bases matching TRBD2. Germline CDR1 is SGHAT and CDR2 is FQNNGV. Losses at the gene ends were 5 bases for V and 5 bases for J; bases not matched to a gene: 8. The CDR3 contains 14 residues. CDR3 sequence: CASSQAGLRETQYF. The sequenced part of the CDR3 DNA is TGTGCCAGCAGCCAAGCGGGATTGAGGGAGACC.

This clone was detected ten times or more. The missing CDR3 end, 3 residues past where the read stops, is filled in from the germline J gene. V and J are TRBV20-1 and TRBJ2-1; TRBD1 aligns across 10 bases. From germline, CDR1 is DFQATT and CDR2 SNEGSKA (reference sequence). Unmatched junction bases numbered 7, after V lost 7 bases and J lost 4 bases. The CDR3 is 14 amino acids. The CDR3 region is CSGDRDRGYNEQFF. CDR3 bases read: TGCAGTGGAGACCGGGACAGGGGATACAATGAG.

This clone came up many times. The sequenced fragment ends 3 residues before the CDR3 boundary, so the rest is inferred from the germline J gene. V gene TRBV6-4 combines with J gene TRBJ2-3; D perhaps matches TRBD2 (6 bases). The V end was cut by 4 bases, the J end by 0 bases, with 11 bases between. Per the germline V gene, CDR1 is MRHNA and CDR2 is SNTAGT. The CDR3 extends over 15 amino acids. The CDR3 DNA, read in part, is TGTGCCAGCAGTGCGTCTAGCGTCAGCACAGATACG. It specifies CASSASSVSTDT. The CDR3 as a whole reads CASSASSVSTDTQYF.

This clone was observed many times. The sequenced fragment ends 3 residues before the CDR3 boundary, so the rest is inferred from the germline J gene. V usage is TRBV7-2 and J usage is TRBJ2-2; D gene uncertain. Germline CDR1 is SGHTA and CDR2 is FQGNSA. Trimming removed 4 bases from V and 4 bases from J, with 10 bases in between. This CDR3 comprises 14 residues. CDR3 loop: CASSYYVGTGELFF. Incomplete CDR3 DNA: TGTGCCAGCAGCTATTACGTCGGCACCGGGGAG.

This clone appeared many times. From the germline J gene comes the end of the CDR3, since the read stops 3 residues before it. The chain couples TRBV5-1 to TRBJ2-1; D gene unclear. Germline-derived CDR1 and CDR2 are SGHRS and YFSETQ. The CDR3 spans 16 residues. Trimming removed 0 bases from V and 0 bases from J, with 10 bases in between. The sequenced part of the CDR3 DNA is TGCGCCAGCAGCTTGGGGGTAGGCGGCTCCTACAATGAG. Protein: CASSLGVGGSYNE. The full CDR3 is CASSLGVGGSYNEQFF.

This clone occurred many times. The read halts 3 residues ahead of the CDR3 end, with the missing end drawn from the germline J gene. The chain recombines TRBV18 with TRBJ2-7, with 7 nucleotides matching TRBD2. The CDR3 is 15 residues long. The germline gives CDR1 KGHSH, CDR2 LQKENI. Trimming at V came to 4 bases and at J to 6 bases, leaving 12 bases not matched to a gene. CDR3 sequence reads: CASSLDLAGRGEQYF. Incomplete CDR3 DNA: TGTGCCAGCTCACTAGACTTAGCGGGCAGAGGCGAG.